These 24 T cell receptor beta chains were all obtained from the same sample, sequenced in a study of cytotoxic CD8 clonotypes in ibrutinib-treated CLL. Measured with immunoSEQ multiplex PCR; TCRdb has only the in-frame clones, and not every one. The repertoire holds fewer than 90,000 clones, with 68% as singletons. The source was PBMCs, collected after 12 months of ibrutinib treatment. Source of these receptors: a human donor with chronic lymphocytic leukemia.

DNA for the CDR3: TGTGCCAGCAGCGTATTGGACAGCTCTGGAAACACCATATATTTT. This codes for CASSVLDSSGNTIYF. J is TRBJ1-3 and V is TRBV9; D perhaps matches TRBD1 (6 bases). The CDR3 spans 15 residues. V lost 1 base, J lost 0 bases, and 8 bases lay in between. CDR1 and CDR2 (germline): SGDLS, YYNGEE.

In nucleotides, the CDR3 is TGTGCCAGCAGAAAAAAACCACAGGGGTATGGCTACACCTTC. This encodes CASRKKPQGYGYTF. This chain uses TRBV6-5 with TRBJ1-2; TRBD1 matches 7 bases. This CDR3 spans 14 amino acids. V was clipped by 6 bases and J by 5 bases; unmatched bases: 9. The germline V gene encodes CDR1 MNHEY and CDR2 SVGAGI.

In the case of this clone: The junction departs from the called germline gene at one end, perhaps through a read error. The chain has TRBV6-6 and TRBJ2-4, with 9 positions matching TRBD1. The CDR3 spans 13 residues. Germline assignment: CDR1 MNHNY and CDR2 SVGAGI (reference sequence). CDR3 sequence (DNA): TGTGCCAGCAGTTACTCGACGGGAGACAGGGGGATCTTC. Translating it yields CASSYSTGDRGIF.

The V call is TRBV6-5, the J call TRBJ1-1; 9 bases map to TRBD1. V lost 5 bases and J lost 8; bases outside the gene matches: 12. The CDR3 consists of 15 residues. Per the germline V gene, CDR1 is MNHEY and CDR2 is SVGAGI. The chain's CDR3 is CASSRNPGQGREAFF. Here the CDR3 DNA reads TGTGCCAGCAGTCGGAACCCGGGACAGGGTAGGGAAGCTTTCTTT.

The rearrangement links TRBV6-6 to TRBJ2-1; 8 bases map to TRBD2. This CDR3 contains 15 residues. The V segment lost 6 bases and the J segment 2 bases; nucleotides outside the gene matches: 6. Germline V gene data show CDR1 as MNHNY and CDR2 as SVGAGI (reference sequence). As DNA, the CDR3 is TGTGCCAGCAGCCCAAGCGGGGGCACCTACAATGAGCAGTTCTTC. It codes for CASSPSGGTYNEQFF.

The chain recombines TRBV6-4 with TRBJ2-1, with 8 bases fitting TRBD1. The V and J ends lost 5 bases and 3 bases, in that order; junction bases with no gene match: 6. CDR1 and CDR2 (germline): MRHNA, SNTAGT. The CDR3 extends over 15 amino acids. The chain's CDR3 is CASSLGQGDYNEQFF. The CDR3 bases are TGTGCCAGCAGTCTTGGACAGGGAGACTACAATGAGCAGTTCTTC.

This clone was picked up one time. The CDR3 bases are TGTGCCAGCAGTTACTCTGGGGCCCCCTATAATTCACCCCTCCACTTT. The encoded protein is CASSYSGAPYNSPLHF. V is TRBV6-6 and J is TRBJ1-6; D possibly corresponds to TRBD1 (5 bases). The length of the CDR3 is 16 residues. V was cut by 0 bases and J by 2 bases, with 8 bases left in between. Germline lookup yields CDR1 MNHNY and CDR2 SVGAGI (reference sequence).

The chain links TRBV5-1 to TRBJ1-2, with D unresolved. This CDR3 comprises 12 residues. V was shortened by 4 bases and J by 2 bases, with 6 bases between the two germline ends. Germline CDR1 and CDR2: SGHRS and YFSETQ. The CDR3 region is CASSPDNYGYTF. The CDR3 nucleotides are TGCGCCAGCAGCCCTGACAACTATGGCTACACCTTC.

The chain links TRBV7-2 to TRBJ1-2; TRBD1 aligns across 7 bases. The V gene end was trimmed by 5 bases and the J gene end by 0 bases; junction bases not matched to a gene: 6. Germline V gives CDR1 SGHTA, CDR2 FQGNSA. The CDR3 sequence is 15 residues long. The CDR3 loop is CASSHGTVPNYGYTF. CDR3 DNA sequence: TGTGCCAGCAGCCACGGGACAGTTCCTAACTATGGCTACACCTTC.

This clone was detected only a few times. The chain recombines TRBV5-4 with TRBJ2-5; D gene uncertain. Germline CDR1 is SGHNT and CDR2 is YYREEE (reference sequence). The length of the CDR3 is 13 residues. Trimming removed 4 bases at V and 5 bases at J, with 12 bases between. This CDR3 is CASSRPPQETQYF. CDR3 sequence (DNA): TGTGCCAGCAGCCGACCCCCGCAGGAGACCCAGTACTTC.

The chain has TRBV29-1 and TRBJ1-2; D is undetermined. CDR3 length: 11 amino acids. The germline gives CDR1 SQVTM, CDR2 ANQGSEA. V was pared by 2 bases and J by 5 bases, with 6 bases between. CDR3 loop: CSVESPYGYTF. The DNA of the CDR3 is TGCAGCGTTGAATCCCCGTATGGCTACACCTTC.

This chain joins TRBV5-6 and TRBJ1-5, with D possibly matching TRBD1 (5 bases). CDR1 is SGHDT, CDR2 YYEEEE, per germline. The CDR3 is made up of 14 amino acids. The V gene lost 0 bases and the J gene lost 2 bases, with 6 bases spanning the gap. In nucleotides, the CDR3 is TGTGCCAGCAGCTTGGCCAGGGGCAATCAGCCCCAGCATTTT. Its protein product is CASSLARGNQPQHF.

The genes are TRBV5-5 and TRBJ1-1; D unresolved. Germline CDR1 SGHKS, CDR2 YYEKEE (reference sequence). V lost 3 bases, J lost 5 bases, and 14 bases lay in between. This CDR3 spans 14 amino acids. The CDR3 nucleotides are TGTGCCAGCAGCTCTAGGGCGGATGGGACTGAAGCTTTCTTT. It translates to CASSSRADGTEAFF. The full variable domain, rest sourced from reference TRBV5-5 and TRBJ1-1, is DAGVTQSPTHLIKTRGQQVTLRCSPISGHKSVSWYQQVLGQGPQFIFQYYEKEERGRGNFPDRFSARQFPNYSSELNVNALLLGDSALYLCASSSRADGTEAFFGQGTRLTVV.

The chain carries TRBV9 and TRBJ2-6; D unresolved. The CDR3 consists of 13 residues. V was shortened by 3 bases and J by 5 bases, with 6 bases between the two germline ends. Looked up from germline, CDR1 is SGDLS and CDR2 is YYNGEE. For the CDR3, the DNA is TGTGCCAGCAGCGCCCCTCGGGCCAACGTCCTGACTTTC. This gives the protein CASSAPRANVLTF.

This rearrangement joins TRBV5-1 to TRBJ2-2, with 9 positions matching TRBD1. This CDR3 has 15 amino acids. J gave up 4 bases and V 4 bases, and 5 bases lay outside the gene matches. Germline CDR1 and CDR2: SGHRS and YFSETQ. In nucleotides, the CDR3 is TGCGCCAGCAGCGCCGGGACAGGGATCACCGGGGAGCTGTTTTTT. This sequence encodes CASSAGTGITGELFF.

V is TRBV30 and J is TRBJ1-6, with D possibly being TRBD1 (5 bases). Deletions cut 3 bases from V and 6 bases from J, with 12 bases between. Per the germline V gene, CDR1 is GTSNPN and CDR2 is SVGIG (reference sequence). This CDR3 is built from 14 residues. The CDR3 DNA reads TGTGCCTGGAGCGGGGGAGTTGTTAATTCACCCCTCCACTTT. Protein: CAWSGGVVNSPLHF.

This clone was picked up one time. The CDR3 protein is CASRKGGTEAFF. The CDR3 bases are TGTGCCAGCAGAAAGGGGGGCACTGAAGCTTTCTTT. The chain uses TRBV6-1 and TRBJ1-1; possible D gene TRBD1, 6 bases. This CDR3 has 12 residues. The germline gives CDR1 MNHNS, CDR2 SASEGT. V was trimmed by 6 bases and J by 4 bases, leaving 9 bases between them.

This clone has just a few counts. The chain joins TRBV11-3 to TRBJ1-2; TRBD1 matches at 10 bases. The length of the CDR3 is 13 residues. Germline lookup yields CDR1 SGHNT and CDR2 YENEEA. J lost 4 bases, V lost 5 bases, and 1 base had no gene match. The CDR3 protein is CASSRTGGYGYTF. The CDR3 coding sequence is TGTGCCAGCAGCCGGACAGGGGGCTATGGCTACACCTTC.

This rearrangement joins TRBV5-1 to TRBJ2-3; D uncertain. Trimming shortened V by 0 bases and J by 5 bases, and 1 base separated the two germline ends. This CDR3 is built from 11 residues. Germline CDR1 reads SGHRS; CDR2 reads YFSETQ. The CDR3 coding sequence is TGCGCCAGCAGCTTGGGAGATACGCAGTATTTT. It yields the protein CASSLGDTQYF.

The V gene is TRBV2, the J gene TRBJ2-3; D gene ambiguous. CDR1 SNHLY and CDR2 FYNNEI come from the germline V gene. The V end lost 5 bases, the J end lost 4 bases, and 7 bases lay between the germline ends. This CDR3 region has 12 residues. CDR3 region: CASSPVADTQYF. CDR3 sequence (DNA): TGTGCCAGCAGTCCCGTAGCAGATACGCAGTATTTT.

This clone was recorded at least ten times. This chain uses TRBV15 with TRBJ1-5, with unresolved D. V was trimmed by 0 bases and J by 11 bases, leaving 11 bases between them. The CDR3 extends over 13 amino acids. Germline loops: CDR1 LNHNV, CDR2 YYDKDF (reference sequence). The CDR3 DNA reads TGTGCCACCAGCAGAGACTGGGAGGCAACCCAGCATTTT. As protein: CATSRDWEATQHF. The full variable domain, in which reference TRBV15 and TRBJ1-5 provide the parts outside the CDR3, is DAMVIQNPRYQVTQFGKPVTLSCSQTLNHNVMYWYQQKSSQAPKLLFHYYDKDFNNEADTPDNFQSRRPNTSFCFLDIRSPGLGDTAMYLCATSRDWEATQHFGDGTRLSIL.

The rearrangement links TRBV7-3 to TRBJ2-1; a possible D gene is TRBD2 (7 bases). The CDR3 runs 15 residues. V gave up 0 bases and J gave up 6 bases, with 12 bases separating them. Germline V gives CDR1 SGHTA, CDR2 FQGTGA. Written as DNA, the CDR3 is TGTGCCAGCAGCTTAACGTTTGCGGGGGCCAATGAGCAGTTCTTC. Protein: CASSLTFAGANEQFF.

The CDR3 sequence is CASSSPRQGGYEQYF. CDR3 in DNA: TGTGCCAGCAGTTCGCCGCGACAGGGGGGTTACGAGCAGTACTTC. The rearrangement links TRBV27 to TRBJ2-7; 9 bases are shared with TRBD1. The CDR3 length is 15 residues. Per the germline V gene, CDR1 is MNHEY and CDR2 is SMNVEV (reference sequence). The ends lost 4 bases at V and 4 bases at J; junction bases unmatched: 8.

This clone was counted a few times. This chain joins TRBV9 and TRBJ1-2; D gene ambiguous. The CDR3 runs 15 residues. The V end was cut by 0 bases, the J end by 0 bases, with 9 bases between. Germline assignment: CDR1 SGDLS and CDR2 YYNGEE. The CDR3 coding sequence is TGTGCCAGCAGCGTAGGACACACTACTAACTATGGCTACACCTTC. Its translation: CASSVGHTTNYGYTF.